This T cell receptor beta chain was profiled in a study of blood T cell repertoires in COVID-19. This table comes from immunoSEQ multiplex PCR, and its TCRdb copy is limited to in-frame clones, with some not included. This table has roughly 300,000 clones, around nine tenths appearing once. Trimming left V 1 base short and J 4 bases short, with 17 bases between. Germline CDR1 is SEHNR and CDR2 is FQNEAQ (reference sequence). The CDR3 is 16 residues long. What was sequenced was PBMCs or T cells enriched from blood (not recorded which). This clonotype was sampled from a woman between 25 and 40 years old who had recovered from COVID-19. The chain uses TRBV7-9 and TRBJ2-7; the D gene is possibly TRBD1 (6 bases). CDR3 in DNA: TGTGCCAGCAGCTTAGGCCGGGACACAAACCGTTACGAGCAGTACTTC. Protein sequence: CASSLGRDTNRYEQYF.